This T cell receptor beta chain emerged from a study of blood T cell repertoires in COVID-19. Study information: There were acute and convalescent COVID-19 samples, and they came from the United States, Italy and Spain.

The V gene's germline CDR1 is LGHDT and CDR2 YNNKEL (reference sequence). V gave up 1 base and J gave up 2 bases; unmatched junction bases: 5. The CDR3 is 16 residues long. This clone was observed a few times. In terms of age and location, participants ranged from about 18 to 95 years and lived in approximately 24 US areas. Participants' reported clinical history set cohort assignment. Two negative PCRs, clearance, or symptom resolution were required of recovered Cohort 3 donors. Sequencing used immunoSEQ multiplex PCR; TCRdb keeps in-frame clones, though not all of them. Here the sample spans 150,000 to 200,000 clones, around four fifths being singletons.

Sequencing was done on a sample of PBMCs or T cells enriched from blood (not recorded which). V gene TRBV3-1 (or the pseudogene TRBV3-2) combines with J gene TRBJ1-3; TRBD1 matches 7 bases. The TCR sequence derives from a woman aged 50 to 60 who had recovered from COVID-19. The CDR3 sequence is CASSQASRGAGNTIYF. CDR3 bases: TGTGCCAGCAGCCAAGCGAGCAGGGGGGCTGGAAACACCATATATTTT.